A selection of T cell receptor beta chains follows, all from one sample in a study of T cell responses to AZD1222 COVID-19 vaccine. Sequencing used immunoSEQ multiplex PCR; TCRdb keeps in-frame clones, though not all of them. The sample has roughly 100,000 clones; around 76% are singletons. The sample was peripheral blood, taken on day 0 of AZD1222 vaccination. Receptor source: an adult in good health. The conserved cysteine and the conserved F or W are not part of the CDR3 here.

V: TRBV18
J: TRBJ2-7
CDR3: ASSPPDFNYEQY

V: TRBV7-9
J: TRBJ2-7
CDR3: ASSAYIGGGSYEQY

V: TRBV4-1
J: TRBJ2-1
CDR3: ASSQEKGGTYNEQF

V: TRBV7-9
J: TRBJ1-1
CDR3: ASSLIGRGEAF

V: TRBV18
J: TRBJ1-6
CDR3: ASSPGTGDSQFSPLH

V: TRBV2
J: TRBJ2-1
CDR3: ASSPVNSLYNEQF

V: TRBV5-1
J: TRBJ2-3
CDR3: ASSLVPGADTQY

V: TRBV5-1
J: TRBJ2-5
CDR3: ASSRETGVPETQY

V: TRBV2
J: TRBJ1-2
CDR3: ATSLNGGYT

V: TRBV9
J: TRBJ1-2
CDR3: ASSVEDRSYGYT

V: TRBV9
J: TRBJ2-1
CDR3: ASSVGVSNEQF

V: TRBV9
J: TRBJ1-6
CDR3: ASSARDTLYGALH

V: TRBV11-3
J: TRBJ2-7
CDR3: ASSPGPPNYEQY

V: TRBV29-1
J: TRBJ1-1
CDR3: SANKPNTEAF

V: TRBV5-5
J: TRBJ1-2
CDR3: ASSLGGIGYGYT

V: TRBV6-5
J: TRBJ2-1
CDR3: ASSYGHQREQF

V: TRBV4-3
J: TRBJ2-5
CDR3: ASSQGRRGETQY

V: TRBV19
J: TRBJ1-2
CDR3: ASSILSNTNYGYT

V: TRBV9
J: TRBJ1-1
CDR3: ASSPQTGIGTEAF

V: TRBV4-3
J: TRBJ2-1
CDR3: ASSKSGTSGGRGQF

V: TRBV7-6
J: TRBJ1-1
CDR3: ASSSSHRGTEAF

V: TRBV9
J: TRBJ2-2
CDR3: ASSLRTGELF

V: TRBV19
J: TRBJ2-7
CDR3: ASSEQGADYEQY

V: TRBV5-1
J: TRBJ1-2
CDR3: ASSLGSGNYGYT

V: TRBV5-1
J: TRBJ2-1
CDR3: ASSLAGVYNEQF

V: TRBV5-1
J: TRBJ1-5
CDR3: ASSPGQGNQPQH

V: TRBV2
J: TRBJ1-6
CDR3: ASSGQGSSYNSPLH

V: TRBV7-8
J: TRBJ2-2
CDR3: ATRGAGTGELF

V: TRBV10-3
J: TRBJ2-5
CDR3: AISERASGAETQY

V: TRBV11-3
J: TRBJ2-1
CDR3: ASSLGQGDDEQF

V: TRBV5-1
J: TRBJ2-1
CDR3: ASSQDSYYNEQF

V: TRBV6-5
J: TRBJ1-2
CDR3: ASSYGYNYGYT

V: TRBV5-1
J: TRBJ2-3
CDR3: ASSWTSGGPGTQY

V: TRBV5-1
J: TRBJ2-7
CDR3: ASSLTGGGNYEQY

V: TRBV6-5
J: TRBJ1-6
CDR3: ASSPGGGQSPLH

V: TRBV19
J: TRBJ1-3
CDR3: ASSIDLPRPAIY

V: TRBV27
J: TRBJ2-1
CDR3: ASSRGGRYNEQF

V: TRBV18
J: TRBJ2-5
CDR3: ASSPPKHQDIGDQETQY

V: TRBV28
J: TRBJ2-7
CDR3: ASSLSQNEQY

V: TRBV2
J: TRBJ2-3
CDR3: ASSGRSGGTDTQY

V: TRBV7-3
J: TRBJ1-1
CDR3: ASSGGGEAF

V: TRBV18
J: TRBJ2-7
CDR3: ASSPGTGAYEQY

V: TRBV7-9
J: TRBJ1-1
CDR3: ASSFDVTVNTEAF

V: TRBV14
J: TRBJ1-5
CDR3: ASSQGWHQPQH

V: TRBV10-3
J: TRBJ2-3
CDR3: AISDMQVHTDTQY

V: TRBV7-2
J: TRBJ2-3
CDR3: ASSITSGGALDTQY

V: TRBV12-3/TRBV12-4
J: TRBJ2-3
CDR3: ASSLRGTDTQY

V: TRBV4-3
J: TRBJ1-4
CDR3: ASSQDFRGGNEKLF

V: TRBV5-1
J: TRBJ2-5
CDR3: ASSLGQGSPETQY

V: TRBV19
J: TRBJ1-1
CDR3: ARRGKRTSTEAF

V: TRBV4-1
J: TRBJ2-4
CDR3: ASSQLGGGRARGIQY

V: TRBV2
J: TRBJ1-1
CDR3: ASSGNRDTEAF

V: TRBV2
J: TRBJ2-2
CDR3: ASREDGTNTGELF

V: TRBV6-1
J: TRBJ2-7
CDR3: ASSEARGYEQY

V: TRBV29-1
J: TRBJ2-5
CDR3: SVERGAGTQY